The clone carrying this TCR beta chain was seen at least ten times. This CDR3 is built from 14 residues. V was trimmed by 4 bases and J by 3 bases, leaving 12 bases between them. Sequencing libraries for TCR beta were prepared with iRepertoire HTBI primers and Arm-PCR of CDR3 regions. Authors' data handling: The study identified more than 55 TRBV and 11 to 15 TRBJ segments across samples. TCRdb reprocessed the multiplex PCR reads with MiXCR, giving one entry per CDR3 protein. Clone size and V and J calls follow TCRdb, not the original study. The table has fewer than 650,000 distinct CDR3 sequences, approximately 16% seen once; the top ten hold about 12%. The entry originates in a study of regulatory T cells in long-lasting Graves disease. Time point denoted: newly diagnosed GD, antithyroid drugs for less than 3 months. PBMCs were the source of the RNA used for TCR sequencing. A peripheral blood sample, 8 to 10 milliliters in volume, was drawn into EDTA tubes.

Another study also made use of these data, one on T cells in Graves' hyperthyroidism and ophthalmopathy.

This specimen consisted of peripheral blood mononuclear cells (PBMCs), obtained at new diagnosis, from a patient treated with antithyroid drugs. The sequence was collected from a man aged 18 to 30 with Graves disease. The genes are TRBV12-3 or TRBV12-4 and TRBJ1-1; no firm D call. CDR3 coding DNA: TGTGCCAGCAGTTGGGATCGCACGGACACTGAAGCTTTCTTT. Protein: CASSWDRTDTEAFF.